One and the same sample provided the 7 T cell receptor beta chains below, sequenced in a study of memory CD4+ T cells and cytomegalovirus serostatus. The sort gate was single viable CD3+CD4+CD8-CD45RO+ cells for memory CD4+ T cells. Clones were read by immunoSEQ multiplex PCR, and TCRdb kept only the in-frame ones, dropping some. The table shows 70,000 or so clones, with approximately 78% occurring only once. The sample taken for sequencing was memory CD4+ T cells from blood. The origin of the receptors is an adult in good health and CMV-seropositive.

The CDR3 nucleotides are TGTGCCAGCAGCCGAACAGCCAGTGGGATTAACTATGGCTACACCTTC. It encodes CASSRTASGINYGYTF. The V call is TRBV7-2, the J call TRBJ1-2, with D unclear. V lost 5 bases to trimming and J lost 1 base, with 17 bases between them. Germline values: CDR1 SGHTA, CDR2 FQGNSA. The CDR3 runs to 16 residues. The full variable domain, in which reference TRBV7-2 and TRBJ1-2 provide the parts outside the CDR3, is GAGVSQSPSNKVTEKGKDVELRCDPISGHTALYWYRQSLGQGLEFLIYFQGNSAPDKSGLPSDRFSAERTGGSVSTLTIQRTQQEDSAVYLCASSRTASGINYGYTFGSGTRLTVV.

This clone has only one observation. The rearrangement links TRBV14 to TRBJ1-1, with no clear D. Germline CDR1 SGHDN, CDR2 FVKESK. The CDR3 totals 13 residues. V was clipped by 9 bases and J by 5 bases, with 16 bases between them. CDR3 amino acids: CASSSGVGTEAFF. The CDR3 region has the DNA TGTGCCAGTTCGTCGGGTGTGGGGACTGAAGCTTTCTTT.

The chain couples TRBV7-2 to TRBJ2-7; 7 bases are shared with TRBD1. The germline CDR1 and CDR2 sequences are SGHTA and FQGNSA. Trimming took 1 base from V and 3 from J; bases not matched to a gene: 6. The CDR3 sequence is 15 residues long. Written as DNA, the CDR3 is TGTGCCAGCAGCTTAGTAGGGCAGGGGGACTACGAGCAGTACGTC. Protein: CASSLVGQGDYEQYV.

This chain links TRBV11-3 with TRBJ1-1; TRBD1 agrees at 7 bases. Germline CDR1 is SGHNT and CDR2 is YENEEA. After removal of 5 bases from V and 5 bases from J, the junction contained 8 bases not matched to a gene. The CDR3 spans 14 residues. The DNA of the CDR3 is TGTGCCAGCAGCGGCAGGGGGGGCAAGACTGAAGCTTTCTTT. It is translated as CASSGRGGKTEAFF.

The V gene is TRBV6-5, the J gene TRBJ1-2; possibly TRBD1 for D (5 bases). This CDR3 is built from 12 residues. With 6 bases removed from V and 11 bases from J, the gap between germline ends came to 16 bases. From germline, CDR1 is MNHEY and CDR2 SVGAGI. The CDR3 spells CASRKEGLLYTF. For the CDR3, the DNA is TGTGCCAGCAGGAAGGAGGGGCTCCTATACACCTTC.

The gene calls are TRBV29-1 and TRBJ2-3, with D perhaps TRBD1 or TRBD2 (5 bases each). V dropped 3 bases and J dropped 1 base, with 14 bases sitting between them. The germline V gene has CDR1 SQVTM and CDR2 ANQGSEA. This CDR3 contains 15 residues. The CDR3 here is CSVDGTPGRTDTQYF. The CDR3 DNA follows: TGCAGCGTTGATGGTACCCCGGGGCGCACAGATACGCAGTATTTT.

The rearrangement links TRBV10-2 to TRBJ1-4, with unresolved D. This CDR3 comprises 14 residues. CDR1 and CDR2 from the germline V gene are WSHSY and SAAADI. The V end lost 6 bases, the J end lost 3 bases, and 11 bases lay between the germline ends. The CDR3 coding sequence is TGCGCCAGCAGAGAGGGATCAGCTAATGAAAAACTGTTTTTT. Protein product: CASREGSANEKLFF.